Below, 4 T cell receptor beta chains from the same sample are listed, as sequenced in a study of tumor and adjacent non-tumor tissue in lung cancer. A modified ARM-PCR protocol with three rounds of nested PCR amplified TCRbeta. TCRdb passed the multiplex PCR reads through MiXCR, listing each CDR3 protein once. The table records about 98,000 distinct CDR3 sequences, 75% to 85% of them present only once. The template was RNA from unsorted bulk tissue. More than 3 cm separated this lung sample from the edge of the tumor. Sequenced material: distant non-tumor lung tissue. The receptors originated from a man aged 60 to 75 with small cell lung cancer.

This clonotype is a singleton in its sample. A read error may produce the germline difference seen at one junction end. V is TRBV5-5 and J is TRBJ2-3; 11 nucleotides line up with TRBD2. CDR3 length equals 14 residues. Germline CDR1 and CDR2: SGHKS and YYEKEE (reference sequence). This CDR3 reads CARSSSGRADTHYF. Here the CDR3 DNA reads TGTGCTAGGAGCAGTAGCGGGAGGGCAGATACGCACTATTTT.

This clonotype was seen once. This may be a read error: a much more frequent sequence differs by one nucleotide. The chain joins TRBV5-1 to TRBJ1-5, with a weak D call TRBD1 (6 bases). This CDR3 has 14 amino acids. Deletions cut 1 base from V and 7 bases from J, with 12 bases between. Germline lookup yields CDR1 SGHRS and CDR2 YFSETQ. CDR3 in amino acids: CASSLWGLEQPQHF. The DNA of the CDR3 is TGCGCCAGCAGCTTGTGGGGGCTTGAGCAGCCCCAGCATTTT.

CDR3 sequence: CASSPPPGYEQYF. The CDR3 DNA follows: TGTGCCAGCAGCCCGCCTCCCGGATACGAGCAGTACTTC. This sequence joins TRBV7-9 and TRBJ2-7; D is unclear. The germline gives CDR1 SEHNR, CDR2 FQNEAQ (reference sequence). CDR3 length: 13 residues. V was trimmed by 5 bases and J by 4 bases, leaving 12 bases between them.

Concerning this clonotype: A much larger clone differs by one base, so this may be a read error. The chain employs TRBV20-1 and TRBJ1-6, with D possibly matching TRBD1 (5 bases). Germline values: CDR1 DFQATT, CDR2 SNEGSKA (reference sequence). V was shortened by 4 bases and J by 7 bases, with 11 bases between the two germline ends. The CDR3 spans 13 residues. The CDR3 loop is CSATRDGNSPLHF. In DNA, the CDR3 is TGCAGTGCTACCCGGGACGGCAATTCACCCCTCCACTTT.